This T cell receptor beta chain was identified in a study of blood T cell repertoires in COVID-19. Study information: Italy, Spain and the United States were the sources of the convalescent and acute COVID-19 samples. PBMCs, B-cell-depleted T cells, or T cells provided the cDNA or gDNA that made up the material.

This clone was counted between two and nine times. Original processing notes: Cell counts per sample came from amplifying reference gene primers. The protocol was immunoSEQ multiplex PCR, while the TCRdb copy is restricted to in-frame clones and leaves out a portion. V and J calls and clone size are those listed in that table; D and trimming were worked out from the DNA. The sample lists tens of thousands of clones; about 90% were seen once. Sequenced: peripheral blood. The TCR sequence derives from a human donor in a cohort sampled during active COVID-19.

The DNA for the CDR3 is TGTGCCAGCAACCGGCCACAGAGGGATAGCAATCAGCCCCAGCATTTT. It codes for CASNRPQRDSNQPQHF. The chain has TRBV6-4 and TRBJ1-5; D gene uncertain. V dropped 7 bases and J dropped 0 bases, with 16 bases sitting between them. The CDR3 totals 16 residues. The germline gives CDR1 MRHNA, CDR2 SNTAGT.